The clone carrying this T cell receptor (beta chain) turned up a few times. Its antigen is still unknown. The V and J ends lost 6 bases and 8 bases, in that order; junction bases with no gene match: 7. CDR1 and CDR2 (germline): MDHEN, SYDVKM. This CDR3 has 14 amino acids. This sample was included in a study of T cell responses to AZD1222 COVID-19 vaccine. Findings of the study overall: Baseline seropositivity characterized only six or seven AZD1222 recipients. Dominant CD4 TCR responses targeted spike regions 160-218 and 743-854. Once two AZD1222 doses were given, Spike-specific TCR breadth and depth went up. White British people made up most donors, females outnumbered males, and clonal diversity was possibly underestimated.

Measured with immunoSEQ multiplex PCR; TCRdb has only the in-frame clones, and not every one. The sample yields roughly 150,000 clones, 88% seen once. The chain carries TRBV28 and TRBJ1-4, with 9 bases aligning to TRBD1. The origin of this receptor is an adult in good health. The material was peripheral blood, obtained on day 0 of MenACWY control vaccination. The CDR3 coding sequence is TGTGCCAGCAGGGGACAGGGATGGAACGAAAAACTGTTTTTT. It yields the protein CASRGQGWNEKLFF.